These 28 T cell receptor beta chains originate from one sample sequenced in a study of post-analysis software for immune sequencing data. Study-wide results and caveats: Among a handful of TRBV segments more frequent in patients than controls were TRBV5-6, TRBV5-1 and TRBV20-1.

Unique molecular identifiers were present in the TCR beta cDNA libraries. TCRdb reprocessed the PCR reads with MiXCR, giving one entry per CDR3 protein. The data show around 710,000 distinct CDR3 sequences, with around 42% seen just once and approximately 4.4% held by the top ten. These receptors are not linked to any known antigen. The specimen sequenced was blood. These receptors were obtained from a girl between 5 and 17 years old with multiple sclerosis.

In this sample, this clonotype turned up a few times. The V call is TRBV6-6, the J call TRBJ2-1, with 11 bases lining up with TRBD2. Per the germline V gene, CDR1 is MNHNY and CDR2 is SVGAGI (reference sequence). Trimming at V came to 5 bases and at J to 4 bases, leaving 7 bases not matched to a gene. CDR3 length: 16 amino acids. The CDR3 nucleotides are TGTGCCAGCAGTCCGACCGGGACTAGCGGTTACAATGAGCAGTTCTTC. Protein product: CASSPTGTSGYNEQFF.

This clonotype has just a few counts. This CDR3 is CSTGFGGDTQYF. CDR3 DNA sequence: TGCAGTACAGGGTTTGGCGGAGATACGCAGTATTTT. The chain employs TRBV29-1 and TRBJ2-3; tentative D call: TRBD1 (6 bases). The germline V gene has CDR1 SQVTM and CDR2 ANQGSEA. The length of the CDR3 is 12 residues.

The CDR3 loop is CASSFRGEIKQETQYF. The CDR3 DNA is TGTGCCAGCAGCTTTCGGGGGGAAATTAAACAAGAGACCCAGTACTTC. The chain uses TRBV5-6 and TRBJ2-5, with TRBD2 matching 7 bases. The V gene's germline CDR1 is SGHDT and CDR2 YYEEEE. V dropped 2 bases and J dropped 2; count of bases not matched to a gene: 9. The CDR3 sequence is 16 residues long.

The CDR3 sequence is CASSRAIGTKNIQYF. The CDR3 coding sequence is TGTGCCAGCAGTAGAGCCATTGGTACCAAAAACATTCAGTACTTC. The rearrangement uses TRBV6-2 or TRBV6-3 and TRBJ2-4; D is ambiguous. The CDR3 length is 15 residues. From germline, CDR1 is MNHEY and CDR2 SVGEGT. Trimming pared 5 bases from V and 2 bases from J, leaving 13 bases between.

The genes are TRBV28 and TRBJ1-1; D unclear. The V end lost 6 bases, the J end lost 6 bases, and 11 bases lay between the germline ends. Germline CDR1 MDHEN, CDR2 SYDVKM. There are 12 residues in the CDR3. CDR3 DNA sequence: TGTGCCAGCAGAAAGAGGACGGCTGAAGCTTTCTTT. Amino acids: CASRKRTAEAFF. Full variable domain (remainder filled in from reference TRBV28 and TRBJ1-1): DVKVTQSSRYLVKRTGEKVFLECVQDMDHENMFWYRQDPGLGLRLIYFSYDVKMKEKGDIPEGYSVSREKKERFSLILESASTNQTSMYLCASRKRTAEAFFGQGTRLTVV.

The chain carries TRBV7-9 and TRBJ2-3; 7 nucleotides line up with TRBD2. V shed 6 bases, J shed 12 bases, and the junction held 15 bases outside the gene matches. This CDR3 contains 14 residues. Germline values: CDR1 SEHNR, CDR2 FQNEAQ (reference sequence). The CDR3 region is CASSLSSPGRDQYF. The CDR3, as DNA: TGTGCCAGCAGTTTATCGAGCCCAGGGAGGGACCAGTATTTT.

The chain links TRBV7-9 to TRBJ1-2; 7 nucleotides match TRBD1. Germline assignment: CDR1 SEHNR and CDR2 FQNEAQ (reference sequence). The length of the CDR3 is 15 residues. J lost 6 bases, V lost 4 bases, and 11 bases had no gene match. CDR3 in DNA: TGTGCCAGCAGCTCGGACAAGGGGGCGCCGGATGGCTACACCTTC. This codes for CASSSDKGAPDGYTF.

The chain employs TRBV20-1 and TRBJ2-5; 8 bases are shared with TRBD1. CDR1 DFQATT and CDR2 SNEGSKA come from the germline V gene (reference sequence). The CDR3 totals 14 residues. The J segment lost 1 base and the V segment lost 4 bases, leaving 5 bases of the junction unmatched. CDR3: CSATDREPQETQYF. Written as DNA, the CDR3 is TGCAGTGCTACGGACAGGGAGCCCCAAGAGACCCAGTACTTC.

This CDR3 reads CASSLSYRGPTEAFF. CDR3 coding DNA: TGTGCCAGCAGCTTGAGTTACAGGGGACCCACTGAAGCTTTCTTT. The chain combines TRBV5-5 with TRBJ1-1; 7 bases are shared with TRBD1. CDR1 and CDR2 from the germline V gene are SGHKS and YYEKEE (reference sequence). The CDR3 has 15 amino acids. V trimming: 1 base; J trimming: 4 bases; junction bases outside the gene matches: 7.

The chain uses TRBV29-1 and TRBJ2-1, with D unclear. Trimming cost V 5 bases and J 4 bases, with 12 bases left between them. Germline loops: CDR1 SQVTM, CDR2 ANQGSEA. There are 13 residues in the CDR3. This CDR3 reads CSVPPGLYNEQFF. The DNA for the CDR3 is TGCAGCGTTCCTCCGGGCCTATACAATGAGCAGTTCTTC.

As DNA, the CDR3 is TGCGCCAGCAGCTTGGTAGGGGGGCCCGGCGATACGCAGTATTTT. Encoded protein: CASSLVGGPGDTQYF. V usage is TRBV5-1 and J usage is TRBJ2-3; D may correspond to TRBD1 or TRBD2 (6 bases each). Per the germline V gene, CDR1 is SGHRS and CDR2 is YFSETQ. The CDR3 covers 15 residues. Trimming stripped 0 bases from V and 6 bases from J, with 14 bases between.

The V gene is TRBV7-2, the J gene TRBJ2-6, with TRBD2 as a possible D gene (6 bases). This CDR3 is 19 amino acids long. Trimming cost V 5 bases and J 4 bases, with 24 bases left between them. Germline V gives CDR1 SGHTA, CDR2 FQGNSA. The CDR3 DNA reads TGTGCCAGCAGCCAACATTGTTTGGGACTTCGGTTGGGGGCCAACGTCCTGACTTTC. Translation gives CASSQHCLGLRLGANVLTF.

This clonotype was counted a few times. The rearrangement joins TRBV20-1 to TRBJ1-5, with D possibly being TRBD1 (5 bases). The germline V gene encodes CDR1 DFQATT and CDR2 SNEGSKA (reference sequence). The CDR3 totals 14 residues. V lost 3 bases to trimming and J lost 6 bases, with 15 bases between them. The CDR3 bases are TGCAGTGCTAGCCAGGTATATCAGGGTCAGCCCCAGCATTTT. It yields the protein CSASQVYQGQPQHF.

A remark on this clonotype: Given a much more abundant clone one base away, this may be a read error. The chain uses TRBV7-2 and TRBJ2-6; D not certain. The CDR3 is 15 amino acids. Germline-derived CDR1 and CDR2 are SGHTA and FQGNSA. As DNA, the CDR3 is TGTGCCGGCAGCTTATCCCCCTCTGGGGCCAACGTCCTGACTTTC. Its translation is CAGSLSPSGANVLTF. The full variable domain, completed using reference TRBV7-2 and TRBJ2-6, is GAGVSQSPSNKVTEKGKDVELRCDPISGHTALYWYRQSLGQGLEFLIYFQGNSAPDKSGLPSDRFSAERTGGSVSTLTIQRTQQEDSAVYLCAGSLSPSGANVLTFGAGSRLTVL.

This clonotype was seen only a few times. The chain combines TRBV20-1 with TRBJ2-1, with 9 positions matching TRBD2. Germline lookup yields CDR1 DFQATT and CDR2 SNEGSKA (reference sequence). V gave up 3 bases and J gave up 8 bases; unmatched junction bases: 8. The length of the CDR3 is 14 residues. The CDR3 DNA sequence: TGCAGTGCTAGGAGGTCAGGGACTAGCTATGAGCAGTTCTTC. This translates into CSARRSGTSYEQFF.

This clonotype was recorded a few times. This chain connects TRBV12-3 or TRBV12-4 to TRBJ2-7, with D unclear. The CDR3 runs 12 residues. V was cut by 3 bases and J by 3 bases, with 6 bases left in between. The CDR3 DNA reads TGTGCCAGCAGTTTTCAGAACTACGAGCAGTACTTC. This gives the protein CASSFQNYEQYF.

This chain links TRBV24-1 with TRBJ2-7; D unclear. The CDR3 contains 17 residues. The V and J ends lost 5 bases and 1 base respectively, with 20 bases between them. Germline V CDR1 and CDR2: KGHDR, SFDVKD. CDR3 loop: CATSAHTKRPTSYEQYF. In DNA form, the CDR3 reads TGTGCCACCAGTGCCCACACAAAACGACCGACTTCCTACGAGCAGTACTTC.

This sequence joins TRBV27 and TRBJ1-4; TRBD1 aligns across 9 bases. The germline CDR1 and CDR2 sequences are MNHEY and SMNVEV (reference sequence). CDR3 length: 16 amino acids. The trim removed 1 base at V and 7 bases at J, leaving 7 bases unmatched. The CDR3 spells CASSLFWGQGIEKLFF. As DNA, the CDR3 is TGTGCCAGCAGTTTATTCTGGGGACAGGGAATTGAAAAACTGTTTTTT.

This chain uses TRBV28 with TRBJ2-7; 8 bases line up with TRBD2. The CDR3 length is 16 residues. V was pared by 6 bases and J by 2 bases, with 12 bases of the junction left unmatched. Germline loops: CDR1 MDHEN, CDR2 SYDVKM. The CDR3: CASSSVGGRRPYEQYF. The DNA for the CDR3 is TGTGCCAGCAGCTCTGTGGGCGGGAGGCGGCCCTACGAGCAGTACTTC.

This rearrangement joins TRBV5-6 to TRBJ2-1; 9 positions agree with TRBD1. This CDR3 is built from 15 residues. Germline CDR1 and CDR2: SGHDT and YYEEEE. V shed 0 bases, J shed 6 bases, and the junction held 4 bases outside the gene matches. CDR3 loop: CASSLVGTGSNEQFF. In DNA form, the CDR3 reads TGTGCCAGCAGCTTGGTGGGGACAGGGAGCAATGAGCAGTTCTTC. The whole variable domain, remainder taken from reference TRBV5-6 and TRBJ2-1, is DAGVTQSPTHLIKTRGQQVTLRCSPKSGHDTVSWYQQALGQGPQFIFQYYEEEERQRGNFPDRFSGHQFPNYSSELNVNALLLGDSALYLCASSLVGTGSNEQFFGPGTRLTVL.

The genes are TRBV6-1 and TRBJ2-7; D is unresolved. Trimming stripped 1 base from V and 3 bases from J, with 7 bases between. The CDR3 contains 13 residues. Germline-derived CDR1 and CDR2 are MNHNS and SASEGT. The CDR3 sequence: CASSEDRFYEQYF. The CDR3, as DNA: TGTGCCAGCAGTGAAGACAGATTCTACGAGCAGTACTTC.

This clonotype was counted only a few times. For the CDR3, the DNA is TGTGCCAGCAGTCCGCATCCAGGACTAGCGAGCAATGAGCAGTTCTTC. Protein sequence: CASSPHPGLASNEQFF. V gene TRBV27 combines with J gene TRBJ2-1, with 9 bases lining up with TRBD2. The V segment lost 5 bases and the J segment 6 bases; nucleotides outside the gene matches: 11. This CDR3 region has 16 residues. Per germline, CDR1 MNHEY and CDR2 SMNVEV (reference sequence).

The rearrangement joins TRBV28 to TRBJ1-6; D remains ambiguous. CDR1 is MDHEN and CDR2 is SYDVKM in the germline V gene. V lost 5 bases to trimming and J lost 9 bases, with 17 bases between them. The CDR3 is made up of 15 amino acids. DNA of the CDR3: TGTGCCAGCAGTCCCCGACGGGGTATGGGTTCACCCCTCCACTTT. The encoded protein is CASSPRRGMGSPLHF.

This clonotype was detected a few times. The chain carries TRBV4-2 and TRBJ2-5; a possible D gene is TRBD2 (5 bases). The CDR3 sequence is 14 residues long. Per germline, CDR1 LGHNA and CDR2 YNFKEQ. The V gene lost 0 bases and the J gene lost 3 bases, with 8 bases spanning the gap. In DNA form, the CDR3 reads TGTGCCAGCAGCCAAGATACGCGGGAAGAGACCCAGTACTTC. Encoded protein: CASSQDTREETQYF.

The CDR3, as DNA: TGTGCCAGCAGCCGGGACCACCCCGGTGAGCAGTACTTC. Translated: CASSRDHPGEQYF. This chain connects TRBV3-1 to TRBJ2-7, with D possibly called TRBD1 or TRBD2 (5 bases each). The V end was cut by 4 bases, the J end by 7 bases, with 14 bases between. In germline, CDR1 is LGHDT, CDR2 YNNKEL (reference sequence). The CDR3 is 13 residues long.

The chain has TRBV9 and TRBJ2-1; the match to TRBD2 covers 11 bases. Germline V gene data show CDR1 as SGDLS and CDR2 as YYNGEE. The CDR3 sequence is 15 residues long. Trimming at V came to 2 bases and at J to 7 bases, leaving 5 bases not matched to a gene. CDR3 DNA: TGTGCCAGCAGCGTGGAAACTAGCGGGGGTAATGAGCAGTTCTTC. Its translation is CASSVETSGGNEQFF.

This chain joins TRBV15 and TRBJ2-1, with D possibly being TRBD1 or TRBD2 (5 bases each). CDR3 length: 18 residues. Germline-derived CDR1 and CDR2 are LNHNV and YYDKDF (reference sequence). V shed 5 bases and J shed 3 bases, with 23 bases lying between them. Here the CDR3 reads CATSGGPTLLGLYNEQFF. The CDR3 DNA follows: TGTGCCACCAGCGGGGGACCCACACTACTGGGGCTCTACAATGAGCAGTTCTTC. The whole variable domain, filled in from reference TRBV15 and TRBJ2-1, reads DAMVIQNPRYQVTQFGKPVTLSCSQTLNHNVMYWYQQKSSQAPKLLFHYYDKDFNNEADTPDNFQSRRPNTSFCFLDIRSPGLGDTAMYLCATSGGPTLLGLYNEQFFGPGTRLTVL.

This sequence joins TRBV4-3 and TRBJ1-2, with unresolved D. In germline, CDR1 is LGHNA, CDR2 YSLEER. Trimming left V 0 bases short and J 0 bases short, with 8 bases between. The CDR3 is 15 residues long. The CDR3, as DNA: TGCGCCAGCAGCCAAGAGGGATCCTCTAACTATGGCTACACCTTC. Encoded protein: CASSQEGSSNYGYTF.